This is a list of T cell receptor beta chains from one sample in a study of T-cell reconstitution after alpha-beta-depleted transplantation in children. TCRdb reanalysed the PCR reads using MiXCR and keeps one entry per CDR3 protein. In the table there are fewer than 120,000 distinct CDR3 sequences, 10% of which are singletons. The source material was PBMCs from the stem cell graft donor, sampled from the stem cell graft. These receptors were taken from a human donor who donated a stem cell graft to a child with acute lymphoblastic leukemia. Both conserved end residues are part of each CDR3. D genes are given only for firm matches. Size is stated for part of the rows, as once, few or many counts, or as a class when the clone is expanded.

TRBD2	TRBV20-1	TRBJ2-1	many	TGCAGTGCTACCGGGACTAGCGGGACCCATAGGTTCTACAATGAGCAGTTCTTC	CSATGTSGTHRFYNEQFF
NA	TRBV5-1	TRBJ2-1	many	TGCGCCAGCAGCTTTAGCGGAGACTCCTACAATGAGCAGTTCTTC	CASSFSGDSYNEQFF
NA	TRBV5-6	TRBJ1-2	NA	TGTGCCATGAGCCCCAGAGGGGGTAATGGCTACACCTTC	CAMSPRGGNGYTF
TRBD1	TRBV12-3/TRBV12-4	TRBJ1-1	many	TGTGCCAGCAGTTTAAAGGGGGCGTCCACTGAAGCTTTCTTT	CASSLKGASTEAFF
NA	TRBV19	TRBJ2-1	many	TGTGCCAGTAGTATAACCCTAGGGGGGAGGGCGAGTAGAGTGCAGTTCTTC	CASSITLGGRASRVQFF
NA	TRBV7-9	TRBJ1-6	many	TGTGCCAGCAGCGAGGACAGTCGGTCACCCCTCCACTTT	CASSEDSRSPLHF
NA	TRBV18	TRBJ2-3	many	TGTGCCAGCTCACCAAGGACAGCGGATCTCACAGATACGCAGTATTTT	CASSPRTADLTDTQYF
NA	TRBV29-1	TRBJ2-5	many	TGCAGCGTTGCAGTGGGAGAGACCCAGTACTTC	CSVAVGETQYF
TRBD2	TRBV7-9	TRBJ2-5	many	TGTGCCAGCAGCTCTCCGGGACTAGCGGGACAAGAGACCCAGTACTTC	CASSSPGLAGQETQYF
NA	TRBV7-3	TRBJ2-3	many	TGTGCCAGCAGCCCGGGGGTCACAGATACGCAGTATTTT	CASSPGVTDTQYF
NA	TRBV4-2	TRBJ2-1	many	TGTGCCAGCAGCCAAGATATCGCGAGAAACAATGAGCAGTTCTTC	CASSQDIARNNEQFF
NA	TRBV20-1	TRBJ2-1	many	TGCAGTGCTAGAAACCCAACCGGGGCGAGAGGGGGTGATGAGCAGTTCTTC	CSARNPTGARGGDEQFF
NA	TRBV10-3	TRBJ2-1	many	TGTGCCATCAGCGAGAGTCCGGGGCCAACATACTACAATGAGCAGTTCTTC	CAISESPGPTYYNEQFF
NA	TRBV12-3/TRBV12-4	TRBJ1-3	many	TGTGCCAGCAGTTTAAGGCGGGGATGGTATTTT	CASSLRRGWYF
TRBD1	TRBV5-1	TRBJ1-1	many	TGCGCCAGCAGCTTTCGTCCCCGGGGACAGGATACGAACACTGAAGCTTTCTTT	CASSFRPRGQDTNTEAFF
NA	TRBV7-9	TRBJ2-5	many	TGTGCCAGCAGCCAGACTAGTGCTCAAGAGACCCAGTACTTC	CASSQTSAQETQYF